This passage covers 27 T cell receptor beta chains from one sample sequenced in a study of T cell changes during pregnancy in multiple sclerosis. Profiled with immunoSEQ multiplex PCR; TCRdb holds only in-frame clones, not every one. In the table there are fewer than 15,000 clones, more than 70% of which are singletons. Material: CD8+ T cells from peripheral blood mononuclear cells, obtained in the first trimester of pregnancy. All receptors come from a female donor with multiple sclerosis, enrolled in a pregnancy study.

CDR3 DNA sequence: TGTGCCAGTAGTTGGGAGGGCCCTAAGACTGAAGCTTTCTTT. Translation: CASSWEGPKTEAFF. This sequence joins TRBV19 and TRBJ1-1; D unclear. V was pared by 5 bases and J by 5 bases, with 15 bases between. Germline V lookup: CDR1 LNHDA, CDR2 SQIVND (reference sequence). The CDR3 is made up of 14 amino acids.

The CDR3 DNA reads TGCAGCGGGAGAGGTCGGGAGACCGGGGAGCTGTTTTTT. Translation: CSGRGRETGELFF. The V and J genes are TRBV29-1 and TRBJ2-2; D is perhaps TRBD2 (6 bases). Between the trimmed V and J ends, which lost 7 bases and 5 bases, there was a span of 14 bases. This CDR3 spans 13 amino acids. From germline, CDR1 is SQVTM and CDR2 ANQGSEA.

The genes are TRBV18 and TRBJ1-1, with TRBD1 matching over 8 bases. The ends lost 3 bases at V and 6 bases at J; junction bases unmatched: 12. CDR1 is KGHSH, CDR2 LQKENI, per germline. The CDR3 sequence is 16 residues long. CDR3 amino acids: CASSPDRDRRRPEAFF. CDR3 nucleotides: TGTGCCAGCTCACCTGACCGGGACAGGCGAAGGCCTGAAGCTTTCTTT.

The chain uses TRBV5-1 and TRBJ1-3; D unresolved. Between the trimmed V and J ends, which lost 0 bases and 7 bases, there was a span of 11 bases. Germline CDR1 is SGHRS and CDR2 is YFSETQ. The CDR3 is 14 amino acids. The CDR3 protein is CASSLGPYSNTIYF. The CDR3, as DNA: TGCGCCAGCAGCTTGGGACCTTATAGCAACACCATATATTTT.

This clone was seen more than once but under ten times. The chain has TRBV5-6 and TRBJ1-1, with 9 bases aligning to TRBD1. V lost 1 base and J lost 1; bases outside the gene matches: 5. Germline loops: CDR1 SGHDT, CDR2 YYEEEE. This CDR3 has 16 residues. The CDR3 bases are TGTGCCAGCAGCTTGTGGACAGGGGCCAAGAACACTGAAGCTTTCTTT. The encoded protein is CASSLWTGAKNTEAFF.

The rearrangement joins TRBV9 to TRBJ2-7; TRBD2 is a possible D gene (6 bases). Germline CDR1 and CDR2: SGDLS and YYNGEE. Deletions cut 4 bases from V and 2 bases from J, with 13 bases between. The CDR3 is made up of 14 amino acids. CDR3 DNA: TGTGCCAGCAGCAGAGATAGCGGAACCTACGAGCAGTACTTC. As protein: CASSRDSGTYEQYF.

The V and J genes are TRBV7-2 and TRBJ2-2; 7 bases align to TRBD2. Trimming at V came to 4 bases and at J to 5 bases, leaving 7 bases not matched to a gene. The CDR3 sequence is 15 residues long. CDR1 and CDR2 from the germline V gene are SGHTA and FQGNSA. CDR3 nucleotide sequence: TGTGCCAGCAGCTGGGGGGGGTCCTCGACCGGGGAGCTGTTTTTT. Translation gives CASSWGGSSTGELFF.

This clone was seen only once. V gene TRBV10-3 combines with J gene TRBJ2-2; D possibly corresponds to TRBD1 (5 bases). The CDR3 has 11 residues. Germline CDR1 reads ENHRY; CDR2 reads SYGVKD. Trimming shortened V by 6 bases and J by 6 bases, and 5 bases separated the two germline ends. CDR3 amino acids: CAIRGPGELFF. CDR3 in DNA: TGTGCCATCAGGGGGCCCGGGGAGCTGTTTTTT.

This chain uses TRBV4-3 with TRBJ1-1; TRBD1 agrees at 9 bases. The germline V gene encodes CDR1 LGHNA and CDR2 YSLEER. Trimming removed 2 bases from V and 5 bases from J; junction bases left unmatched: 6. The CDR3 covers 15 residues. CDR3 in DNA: TGCGCCAGCAGCCAATACGGGACAGGGCATACTGAAGCTTTCTTT. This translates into CASSQYGTGHTEAFF.

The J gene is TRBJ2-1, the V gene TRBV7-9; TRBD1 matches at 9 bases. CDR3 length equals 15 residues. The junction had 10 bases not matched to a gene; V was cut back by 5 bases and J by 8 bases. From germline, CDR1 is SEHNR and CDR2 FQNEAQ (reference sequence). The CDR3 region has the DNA TGTGCCAGCAGCATACCGGGACAGGGTATCTATGAGCAGTTCTTC. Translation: CASSIPGQGIYEQFF.

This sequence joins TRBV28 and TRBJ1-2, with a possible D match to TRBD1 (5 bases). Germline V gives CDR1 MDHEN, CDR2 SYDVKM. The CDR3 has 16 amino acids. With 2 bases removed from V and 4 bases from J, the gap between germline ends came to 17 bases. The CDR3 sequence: CASSLRPGGVVYGYTF. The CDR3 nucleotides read TGTGCCAGCAGTTTACGCCCCGGGGGGGTCGTCTATGGCTACACCTTC.

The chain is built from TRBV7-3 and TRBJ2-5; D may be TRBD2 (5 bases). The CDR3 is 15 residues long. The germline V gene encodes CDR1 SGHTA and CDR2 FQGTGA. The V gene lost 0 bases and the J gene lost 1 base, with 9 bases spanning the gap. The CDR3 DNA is TGTGCCAGCAGCTTAACAGGGAGCCTCCAAGAGACCCAGTACTTC. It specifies CASSLTGSLQETQYF.

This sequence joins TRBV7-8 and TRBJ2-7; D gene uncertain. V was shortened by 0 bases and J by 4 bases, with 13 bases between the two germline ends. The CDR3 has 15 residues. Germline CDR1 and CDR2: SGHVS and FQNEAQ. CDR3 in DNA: TGTGCCAGCAGCTTAGCGTCGAACAGCTTATACGAGCAGTACTTC. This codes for CASSLASNSLYEQYF. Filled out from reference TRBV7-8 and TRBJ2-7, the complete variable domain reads GAGVSQSPRYKVAKRGQDVALRCDPISGHVSLFWYQQALGQGPEFLTYFQNEAQLDKSGLPSDRFFAERPEGSVSTLKIQRTQQEDSAVYLCASSLASNSLYEQYFGPGTRLTVT.

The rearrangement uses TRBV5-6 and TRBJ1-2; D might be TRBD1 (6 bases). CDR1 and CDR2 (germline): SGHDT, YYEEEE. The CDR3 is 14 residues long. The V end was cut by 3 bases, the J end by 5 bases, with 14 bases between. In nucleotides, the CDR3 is TGTGCCAGCAGCTCTCAGACAGGAATGTATGGCTACACCTTC. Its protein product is CASSSQTGMYGYTF.

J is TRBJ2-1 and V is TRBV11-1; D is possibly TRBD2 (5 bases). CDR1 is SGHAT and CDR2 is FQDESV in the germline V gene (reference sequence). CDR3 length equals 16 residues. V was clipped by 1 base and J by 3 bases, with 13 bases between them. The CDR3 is CASSLGFGVSYNEQFF. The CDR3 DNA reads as TGTGCCAGCAGCTTAGGTTTCGGGGTTAGCTACAATGAGCAGTTCTTC.

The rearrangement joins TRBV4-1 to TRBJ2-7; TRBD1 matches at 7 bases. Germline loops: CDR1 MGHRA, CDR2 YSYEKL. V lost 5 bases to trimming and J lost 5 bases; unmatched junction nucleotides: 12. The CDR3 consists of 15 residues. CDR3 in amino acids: CASSTLQTGTNEQYF. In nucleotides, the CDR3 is TGCGCCAGCAGCACCCTCCAGACAGGGACCAACGAGCAGTACTTC.

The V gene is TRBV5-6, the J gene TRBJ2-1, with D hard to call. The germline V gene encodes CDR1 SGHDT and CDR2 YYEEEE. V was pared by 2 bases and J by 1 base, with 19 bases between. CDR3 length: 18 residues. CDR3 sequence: CASSFPLLPSRSYNEQFF. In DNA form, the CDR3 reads TGTGCCAGCAGCTTTCCCCTGCTCCCTAGTAGGTCCTACAATGAGCAGTTCTTC.

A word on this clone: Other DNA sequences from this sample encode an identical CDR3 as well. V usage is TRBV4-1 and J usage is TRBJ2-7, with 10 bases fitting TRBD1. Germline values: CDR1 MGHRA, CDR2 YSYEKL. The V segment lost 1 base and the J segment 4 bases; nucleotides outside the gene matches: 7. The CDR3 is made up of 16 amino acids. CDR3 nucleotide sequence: TGCGCCAGCAGCCAAGGGCCGGGACAGGGGACGTACGAGCAGTACTTC. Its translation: CASSQGPGQGTYEQYF.

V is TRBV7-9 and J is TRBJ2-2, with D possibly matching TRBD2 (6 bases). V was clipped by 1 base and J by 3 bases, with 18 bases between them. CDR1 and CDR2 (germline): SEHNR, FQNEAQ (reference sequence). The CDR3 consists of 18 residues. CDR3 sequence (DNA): TGTGCCAGCAGCTTAGATCTCGGAGGGAAGGCGGACACCGGGGAGCTGTTTTTT. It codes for CASSLDLGGKADTGELFF. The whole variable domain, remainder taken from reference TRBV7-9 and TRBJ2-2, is DTGVSQNPRHKITKRGQNVTFRCDPISEHNRLYWYRQTLGQGPEFLTYFQNEAQLEKSRLLSDRFSAERPKGSFSTLEIQRTEQGDSAMYLCASSLDLGGKADTGELFFGEGSRLTVL.

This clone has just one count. Here the CDR3 reads CATVKSTAEQYEQYF. Written as DNA, the CDR3 is TGTGCCACCGTAAAATCAACCGCTGAACAATACGAGCAGTACTTC. The rearrangement links TRBV19 to TRBJ2-7; no firm D call. V lost 10 bases and J 4 bases, leaving 23 bases between the germline ends. Germline lookup yields CDR1 LNHDA and CDR2 SQIVND (reference sequence). CDR3 length: 15 residues.

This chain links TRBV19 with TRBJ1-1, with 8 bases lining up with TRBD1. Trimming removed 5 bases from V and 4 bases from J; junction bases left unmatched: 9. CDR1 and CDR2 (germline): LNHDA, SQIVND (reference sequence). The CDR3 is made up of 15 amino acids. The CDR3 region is CASSSSDREGTEAFF. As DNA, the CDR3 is TGTGCCAGTAGTTCTTCGGACAGGGAAGGCACTGAAGCTTTCTTT.

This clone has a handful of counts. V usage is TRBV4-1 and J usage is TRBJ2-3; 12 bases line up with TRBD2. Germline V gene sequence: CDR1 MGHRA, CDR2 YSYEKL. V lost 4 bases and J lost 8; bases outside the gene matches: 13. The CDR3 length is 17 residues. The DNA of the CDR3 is TGCGCCAGCAGCCCCGTGGGGCTAGCGGGGGGGTTTGCTACGCAGTATTTT. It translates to CASSPVGLAGGFATQYF.

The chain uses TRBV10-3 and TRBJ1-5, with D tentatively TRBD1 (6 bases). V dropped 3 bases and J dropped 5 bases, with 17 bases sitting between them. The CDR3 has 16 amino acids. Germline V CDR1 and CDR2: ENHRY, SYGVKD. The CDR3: CAISDLGTSLDQPQHF. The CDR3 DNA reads TGTGCCATCAGTGACCTCGGGACATCTCTAGATCAGCCCCAGCATTTT.

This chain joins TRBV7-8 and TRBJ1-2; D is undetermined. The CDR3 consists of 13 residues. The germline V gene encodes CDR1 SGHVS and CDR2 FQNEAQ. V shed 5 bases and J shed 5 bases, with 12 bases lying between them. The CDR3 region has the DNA TGTGCCAGCAGCCCAGAACCGGGTTATGGCTACACCTTC. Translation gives CASSPEPGYGYTF.

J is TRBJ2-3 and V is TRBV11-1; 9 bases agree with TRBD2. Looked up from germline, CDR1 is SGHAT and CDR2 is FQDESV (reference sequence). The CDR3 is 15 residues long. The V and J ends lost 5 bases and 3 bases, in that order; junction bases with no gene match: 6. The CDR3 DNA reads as TGTGCCAGCAGCCCGCGGGGGGGCTGGACAGATACGCAGTATTTT. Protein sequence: CASSPRGGWTDTQYF.

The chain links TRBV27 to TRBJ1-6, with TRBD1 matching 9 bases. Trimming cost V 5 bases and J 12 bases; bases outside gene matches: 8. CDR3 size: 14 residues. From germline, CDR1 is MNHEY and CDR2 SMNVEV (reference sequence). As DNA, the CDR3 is TGTGCCAGCAGTAGGACAGGGGCCCCGGTACCCCTCCACTTT. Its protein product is CASSRTGAPVPLHF.

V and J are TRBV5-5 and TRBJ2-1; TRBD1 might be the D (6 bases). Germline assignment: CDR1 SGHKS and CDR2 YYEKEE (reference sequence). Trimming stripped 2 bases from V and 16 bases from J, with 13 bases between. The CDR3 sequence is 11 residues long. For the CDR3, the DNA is TGTGCCAGCAGCTTCGGGACAAATGTATTCTTC. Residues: CASSFGTNVFF.